The 5 T cell receptor beta chains presented below share a single source sample, sequenced in a study of identifying expanded T cells in peripheral blood. Clones were read by immunoSEQ multiplex PCR, and TCRdb kept only the in-frame ones, dropping some. Found here are under 120,000 clones, about 89% of them singletons; the top ten hold less than 20%. The sample was blood. All receptors derive from a person aged 18-70 years in good health.

V gene TRBV15 combines with J gene TRBJ2-1; D gene unclear. CDR1 is LNHNV and CDR2 is YYDKDF in the germline V gene (reference sequence). The CDR3 is made up of 15 amino acids. The V end was cut by 1 base, the J end by 1 base, with 8 bases between. The CDR3 is CATSRAYESYNEQFF. The CDR3 DNA sequence: TGTGCCACCAGCAGAGCCTACGAGTCCTACAATGAGCAGTTCTTC. The full variable domain, in which reference TRBV15 and TRBJ2-1 provide the parts outside the CDR3, is DAMVIQNPRYQVTQFGKPVTLSCSQTLNHNVMYWYQQKSSQAPKLLFHYYDKDFNNEADTPDNFQSRRPNTSFCFLDIRSPGLGDTAMYLCATSRAYESYNEQFFGPGTRLTVL.

The gene calls are TRBV30 and TRBJ1-5, with 9 bases aligning to TRBD1. The germline V gene encodes CDR1 GTSNPN and CDR2 SVGIG (reference sequence). This CDR3 is 15 amino acids long. Unmatched junction bases numbered 7, after V lost 3 bases and J lost 4 bases. CDR3 region: CAWSVWTGENQPQHF. CDR3 DNA: TGTGCCTGGAGCGTTTGGACAGGGGAGAATCAGCCCCAGCATTTT.

The chain uses TRBV21-1 and TRBJ2-7; the DNA was not compared with TRBD2, the D call given in the table. TRBV21-1 counts as a pseudogene. This CDR3 is 20 amino acids long. As DNA, the CDR3 is TGTGCCAGCAAACCCGAAGGGAGGATTCTGGACATTTGGCTACTGGGCGAGCAGTACTTC. Translation gives CASKPEGRILDIWLLGEQYF.

The CDR3 DNA reads TGTGCCACCCAAGGGGTTTACGAAAAACTGTTTTTT. Translation: CATQGVYEKLFF. The genes are TRBV6-6 and TRBJ1-4; perhaps TRBD1 as D (5 bases). This CDR3 contains 12 residues. Trimming cost V 10 bases and J 8 bases, with 14 bases left between them. Germline CDR1 and CDR2: MNHNY and SVGAGI (reference sequence).

This rearrangement joins TRBV5-6 to TRBJ2-2, with 16 bases lining up with TRBD2. V trimming: 3 bases; J trimming: 6 bases; junction bases outside the gene matches: 11. CDR3 length: 19 residues. The germline CDR1 and CDR2 sequences are SGHDT and YYEEEE. CDR3 coding DNA: TGTGCCAGCAGCTGGGGAACGCCGGGACTAGCGGGGGGGCCCGGGGAGCTGTTTTTT. It is translated as CASSWGTPGLAGGPGELFF.